A selection of T cell receptor beta chains follows, all from one sample in a study of blood T cell repertoires in COVID-19. Assay: immunoSEQ multiplex PCR; the TCRdb copy retains only in-frame clones and omits some. In the table there are around 370,000 clones, nearly 90% of which are singletons. The sequenced material came from peripheral blood. These TCRs come from a man in his late teens or twenties with active or convalescent COVID-19. The CDR3 runs from the conserved cysteine through the conserved F or W. D genes are given only for firm matches.

j_call v_call d_call cdr3_aa
TRBJ2-3 TRBV9 NA CASSVGGVTDTQYF
TRBJ2-7 TRBV5-4 TRBD1 CASSPGQGSYEQYF
TRBJ1-4 TRBV2 TRBD1 CASRKDRTNEKLFF
TRBJ2-1 TRBV29-1 TRBD2 CSVLLSGLAGYSSYNEQFF
TRBJ1-3 TRBV7-2 NA CASSRAQGNTIYF
TRBJ2-1 TRBV11-2 NA CASSLAYLAGSRDEQFF
TRBJ1-1 TRBV19 NA CASSNKGRVTEAFF
TRBJ2-5 TRBV18 NA CASSPRKGVQETQYF
TRBJ1-1 TRBV28 TRBD1 CASSRGGVNTEAFF
TRBJ1-6 TRBV6-6 NA CASSSRGSDSPLHF
TRBJ1-1 TRBV24-1 NA CATSANWNTEAFF
TRBJ1-2 TRBV7-9 NA CASSRTATYGYTF
TRBJ2-7 TRBV5-1 NA CASSLEGQLTYEQYF
TRBJ1-1 TRBV29-1 TRBD1 CSGDRVHEAFF
TRBJ2-7 TRBV5-6 NA CASSLEIPYEQYF
TRBJ1-2 TRBV18 TRBD1 CASSPGQGAYGYTF
TRBJ2-2 TRBV29-1 TRBD1 CSGGTVGWTGELFF
TRBJ2-5 TRBV5-1 TRBD2 CASSWGRLAVIQETQYF
TRBJ1-6 TRBV28 NA CASSPAGRGSPLHF
TRBJ2-1 TRBV6-5 NA CASRQGVSNEQFF
TRBJ2-2 TRBV2 TRBD2 CASSPSGSPGELFF
TRBJ2-7 TRBV5-4 TRBD1 CASTSGTEIYEQYF
TRBJ1-2 TRBV19 TRBD1 CASSYGTGAGYTF
TRBJ2-7 TRBV7-9 NA CASSPSAGQKSFGDQYF
TRBJ2-7 TRBV7-3 NA CASSLQGTGEQYF
TRBJ1-1 TRBV20-1 NA CSASDPGHKNTEAFF
TRBJ1-1 TRBV6-5 NA CASSSQVRTEAFF
TRBJ1-2 TRBV4-3 NA CASSQDQGRSNYGYTF
TRBJ2-1 TRBV5-4 TRBD2 CASNPGGTVYNEQFF
TRBJ1-1 TRBV4-2 NA CASSQDGRVSTEAFF
TRBJ2-1 TRBV5-1 TRBD1 CASTKTGGKGDEQFF
TRBJ2-1 TRBV7-2 TRBD2 CASSLASLAGGNEQFF
TRBJ1-2 TRBV28 TRBD1 CASSPGTGWLGYTF
TRBJ1-1 TRBV6-5 TRBD1 CASRGQGRTEAFF
TRBJ2-2 TRBV6-5 NA CASSYAGTTHTGELFF
TRBJ2-2 TRBV7-9 NA CASSPLLAAGELFF
TRBJ1-2 TRBV7-3 NA CASSSRDTNYGYTF
TRBJ2-2 TRBV9 TRBD1 CASSTGDRVRTGELFF
TRBJ2-1 TRBV19 NA CASSIEGGQIYNEQFF
TRBJ2-3 TRBV9 NA CASSVGGGPYTQYF
TRBJ2-2 TRBV4-1 TRBD1 CASSLTGINTGELFF
TRBJ2-3 TRBV7-2 NA CASSRERRSDTQYF
TRBJ1-6 TRBV4-1 TRBD1 CASSQDGTGYSPLHF
TRBJ2-3 TRBV19 TRBD2 CASRLAGGPDTQYF
TRBJ1-1 TRBV9 TRBD1 CASSVEGTANTEAFF
TRBJ1-2 TRBV9 TRBD1 CASSVNRGYGYTF
TRBJ1-2 TRBV11-2 NA CASSLGGNIYGYTF
TRBJ1-2 TRBV4-2 NA CASSQGSTAGNGYTF
TRBJ2-2 TRBV6-5 TRBD2 CASSYAGGNTGELFF
TRBJ2-5 TRBV7-7 NA CASSLSAVPETQYF